The entry below gives a single T cell receptor beta chain sequence along with its context. This clone was recorded only once. Its cognate antigen has yet to be identified. It has no much larger one-base neighbor in the sample; base qualities were not kept. Focal radiation therapy combined with CTLA-4 blockade (ipilimumab) was tested in patients with chemo-refractory metastatic non-small-cell lung cancer. These data belong to a study of radiotherapy plus CTLA-4 blockade in lung cancer (dated by TCRdb to 2017 to 2018). For the study in its entirety: Among the enrolled patients, about 19% had an objective response, and roughly 30% reached disease control. Overall study outcomes, separate from this receptor: After treatment with radiotherapy and ipilimumab, TCR clones that originated in tumors expanded in peripheral blood. The strongest predictors of response, as reported, were early dynamic changes in blood T cell clones along with a rise in serum interferon-beta after radiation.

To prepare the library, the immunoSEQ multiplex PCR assay was applied. The immuneACCESS repertoire file appears here via TCRdb, limited to in-frame rearrangements. These files lack a portion of the clones; in checked studies, under half of the deficit traces to unresolved V genes, and the cause of the others is not known. The sample data list about 51,000 clones, and 75% to 85% of these were observed just once. In total, the top ten clones hold 7.5% to 9.5% of the sample. Including cysteine and phenylalanine, the CDR3 has 13 amino acids. Just the 39-base CDR3 DNA is kept, in frame starting at base 1. CDR1 and CDR2 are read off the germline V gene as WSHSY and SAAADI. V and J are trimmed by 6 bases and 6 bases, and the gene matches miss 6 bases of the junction.

This TCR came from a human donor with non-small cell lung cancer who had a complete response to radiotherapy plus ipilimumab. The V and J segments used are TRBV10-2 and TRBJ2-5; the junction holds 8 bases that match TRBD1. The sequences come from peripheral blood, collected from a patient treated with radiotherapy plus ipilimumab. The CDR3 region reads CASSQGQGQTQYF. The nucleotides read TGCGCCAGCAGCCAAGGACAGGGACAGACCCAGTACTTC.